This is a list of T cell receptor beta chains from one sample in a study of blood T cell repertoires in COVID-19. Sequenced by immunoSEQ multiplex PCR; TCRdb stores in-frame clones only, minus some. The sample contains over 120,000 clones, over 60% of which appear only once. Specimen: peripheral blood. Every receptor here comes from an elderly woman with active or convalescent COVID-19. Each CDR3 is given with its conserved first and last residue. D genes are given only for firm matches. Clone size is stated in some rows and not others, as once, few, many or a class when expanded.

cdr3_nt: TGTGCCAGCAGTTTAGCCGGGGGGCTAGGAGGAAACACCATATATTTT; cdr3_aa: CASSLAGGLGGNTIYF; clone_size: .; d_call: .; v_call: TRBV27; j_call: TRBJ1-3
cdr3_nt: TGTGCCAGCAGCTTAGCCGGGGGGTCAGCTAACTATGGCTACACCTTC; cdr3_aa: CASSLAGGSANYGYTF; clone_size: .; d_call: .; v_call: TRBV7-8; j_call: TRBJ1-2
cdr3_nt: TGTGCCAGCAGCCCGGGACAGGGAACGAGCAATCAGCCCCAGCATTTT; cdr3_aa: CASSPGQGTSNQPQHF; clone_size: once; d_call: TRBD1; v_call: TRBV7-2; j_call: TRBJ1-5
cdr3_nt: TGCAGTGCTAGTGGTCCTAGCGGGAAATCCTACAATGAGCAGTTCTTC; cdr3_aa: CSASGPSGKSYNEQFF; clone_size: few; d_call: TRBD2; v_call: TRBV20-1; j_call: TRBJ2-1
cdr3_nt: TGTGCCAGCAGTGAACGGGGGTTGGGTCGGAACTTC; cdr3_aa: CASSERGLGRNF; clone_size: .; d_call: .; v_call: TRBV25-1; j_call: TRBJ2-7
cdr3_nt: TGTGCCCCCCGTGGGAGGCGAGGCACCGGGGAGCTGTTTTTT; cdr3_aa: CAPRGRRGTGELFF; clone_size: .; d_call: .; v_call: TRBV21-1; j_call: TRBJ2-2
cdr3_nt: TGCAGTGCTAGTCCGGGTAGGGGGACCGGGGAGCTGTTTTTT; cdr3_aa: CSASPGRGTGELFF; clone_size: .; d_call: .; v_call: TRBV20-1; j_call: TRBJ2-2
cdr3_nt: TGTGCCAGCAGTTATAACGCGAGGCTGAACACTGAAGCTTTCTTT; cdr3_aa: CASSYNARLNTEAFF; clone_size: .; d_call: .; v_call: TRBV6-2/TRBV6-3; j_call: TRBJ1-1
cdr3_nt: TGTGCCAGCAGTTCCGGACAGGGGAATCAGCCCCAGCATTTT; cdr3_aa: CASSSGQGNQPQHF; clone_size: once; d_call: TRBD1; v_call: TRBV28; j_call: TRBJ1-5
cdr3_nt: TGTGCCAGCAGTCCTAAGAATAATTCACCCCTCCACTTT; cdr3_aa: CASSPKNNSPLHF; clone_size: .; d_call: .; v_call: TRBV2; j_call: TRBJ1-6
cdr3_nt: TGTGCCTGTGGCGGGAGCGGGGGGCCCTACGAGCAGTACTTC; cdr3_aa: CACGGSGGPYEQYF; clone_size: many; d_call: TRBD2; v_call: TRBV2; j_call: TRBJ2-7
cdr3_nt: TGTGCCAGCAGCCAACTTGCGGTCACGGCTAATGAAAAACTGTTTTTT; cdr3_aa: CASSQLAVTANEKLFF; clone_size: .; d_call: .; v_call: TRBV7-2; j_call: TRBJ1-4
cdr3_nt: TGTGCCAGCAGCTTCGACAGTTACCCGACTGAAGCTTTCTTT; cdr3_aa: CASSFDSYPTEAFF; clone_size: .; d_call: .; v_call: TRBV5-5; j_call: TRBJ1-1
cdr3_nt: TGTGCCACCCAAAAACAAGAATTCTATGGCTACACCTTC; cdr3_aa: CATQKQEFYGYTF; clone_size: .; d_call: .; v_call: TRBV6-5; j_call: TRBJ1-2
cdr3_nt: TGTGCCAGCAGCGCACAACCCTCCACCGGGGAGCTGTTTTTT; cdr3_aa: CASSAQPSTGELFF; clone_size: few; d_call: .; v_call: TRBV7-2; j_call: TRBJ2-2
cdr3_nt: TGTGCCAGCAGGCGGGGGGACGTAGATACGCAGTATTTT; cdr3_aa: CASRRGDVDTQYF; clone_size: .; d_call: TRBD2; v_call: TRBV11-2; j_call: TRBJ2-3
cdr3_nt: TGCGCCAGCAGCCCAGGATATGGGGGGGCCCTCCACTTT; cdr3_aa: CASSPGYGGALHF; clone_size: .; d_call: .; v_call: TRBV5-1; j_call: TRBJ1-6
cdr3_nt: TGTGCCAGTAGTTGGAGGGGGCGTTCCACCGGGGAGCTGTTTTTT; cdr3_aa: CASSWRGRSTGELFF; clone_size: .; d_call: .; v_call: TRBV19; j_call: TRBJ2-2
cdr3_nt: TGTGCCAGCAGTCCCTCTGGGACAGGGCGGCTTAGCACTGAAGCTTTCTTT; cdr3_aa: CASSPSGTGRLSTEAFF; clone_size: few; d_call: TRBD1; v_call: TRBV6-6; j_call: TRBJ1-1
cdr3_nt: TGCAGTGCTAGTCATCAGGGGGGCTATGGCTACACCTTC; cdr3_aa: CSASHQGGYGYTF; clone_size: .; d_call: TRBD1; v_call: TRBV20-1; j_call: TRBJ1-2
cdr3_nt: TGTGCCAGCAGCCAGATAGCGGGGCAAGAAGATACGCAGTATTTT; cdr3_aa: CASSQIAGQEDTQYF; clone_size: .; d_call: TRBD2; v_call: TRBV4-2; j_call: TRBJ2-3
cdr3_nt: TGTGCCAGTAGTGCCCGGAAAGGGGGTAGCAATCAGCCCCAGCATTTT; cdr3_aa: CASSARKGGSNQPQHF; clone_size: .; d_call: .; v_call: TRBV19; j_call: TRBJ1-5
cdr3_nt: TGTGCCAGCAGTTTATACCTACAGGGAAGCTCCTATAATTCACCCCTCCACTTT; cdr3_aa: CASSLYLQGSSYNSPLHF; clone_size: few; d_call: .; v_call: TRBV28; j_call: TRBJ1-6
cdr3_nt: TGTGCCAGCAGCACCCCTACAGGGGCCGGGGCCAACGTCCTGACTTTC; cdr3_aa: CASSTPTGAGANVLTF; clone_size: once; d_call: TRBD1; v_call: TRBV6-6; j_call: TRBJ2-6
cdr3_nt: TGTGCCAGCAGTCAAGTGGGGGCTGAGCAGTACTTC; cdr3_aa: CASSQVGAEQYF; clone_size: few; d_call: .; v_call: TRBV28; j_call: TRBJ2-7
cdr3_nt: TGTGCCAGCAGCTCGGGGGACCAGGATATCTACACGCAGTATTTT; cdr3_aa: CASSSGDQDIYTQYF; clone_size: .; d_call: .; v_call: TRBV7-2; j_call: TRBJ2-3
cdr3_nt: TGTGCCAGCAGCTTAGCCTACAATCAGCCCCAGCATTTT; cdr3_aa: CASSLAYNQPQHF; clone_size: .; d_call: .; v_call: TRBV7-8; j_call: TRBJ1-5
cdr3_nt: TGCGCCAGCAGCATAGGGACACAGAAAAACTATGGCTACACCTTC; cdr3_aa: CASSIGTQKNYGYTF; clone_size: .; d_call: .; v_call: TRBV5-1; j_call: TRBJ1-2
cdr3_nt: TGTGCCAGCAGTTTACTATCCGCAGGGGTGACTAATGAAAAACTGTTTTTT; cdr3_aa: CASSLLSAGVTNEKLFF; clone_size: .; d_call: .; v_call: TRBV27; j_call: TRBJ1-4
cdr3_nt: TGTGCCATCAGTGAAGGGTGGCAGGGGCGCACAGATACGCAGTATTTT; cdr3_aa: CAISEGWQGRTDTQYF; clone_size: .; d_call: .; v_call: TRBV10-3; j_call: TRBJ2-3
cdr3_nt: TGTGCCAGCAGCAAAGGGCGGACAGGCAGCTCCTACGAGCAGTACTTC; cdr3_aa: CASSKGRTGSSYEQYF; clone_size: .; d_call: .; v_call: TRBV21-1; j_call: TRBJ2-7
cdr3_nt: TGTGCCAGCAGCAAGACAGGCAATGAGCAGTTCTTC; cdr3_aa: CASSKTGNEQFF; clone_size: .; d_call: .; v_call: TRBV6-4; j_call: TRBJ2-1
cdr3_nt: TGTGCCATCAGTGAGCCCGGGACTAGGCTGTACAATGAGCAGTTCTTC; cdr3_aa: CAISEPGTRLYNEQFF; clone_size: .; d_call: TRBD2; v_call: TRBV10-3; j_call: TRBJ2-1
cdr3_nt: TGTGCCAGCACCAGCAGGGGGGTGGGAGGCTACACCTTC; cdr3_aa: CASTSRGVGGYTF; clone_size: .; d_call: TRBD1; v_call: TRBV2; j_call: TRBJ1-2
cdr3_nt: TGTGCCAGCAGCCCTGTCCGGGACTCTCGAACCGATGAGCAGTTCTTC; cdr3_aa: CASSPVRDSRTDEQFF; clone_size: many; d_call: .; v_call: TRBV11-2; j_call: TRBJ2-1
cdr3_nt: TGTGCCAGTAAAAATCCGGGACAGTTGAATGAAAAACTGTTTTTT; cdr3_aa: CASKNPGQLNEKLFF; clone_size: .; d_call: TRBD1; v_call: TRBV19; j_call: TRBJ1-4
cdr3_nt: TGTGCCAGCACAGGGAACACTGAAGCTTTCTTT; cdr3_aa: CASTGNTEAFF; clone_size: .; d_call: .; v_call: TRBV28; j_call: TRBJ1-1
cdr3_nt: TGTGCCAGCAGCCGGGACAGACAATTTGATGAGCAGTTCTTC; cdr3_aa: CASSRDRQFDEQFF; clone_size: .; d_call: TRBD1; v_call: TRBV28; j_call: TRBJ2-1
cdr3_nt: TGTGCCAGCAGCCCCACTAGCGGGGGGGCTGCCGGGGAGCTGTTTTTT; cdr3_aa: CASSPTSGGAAGELFF; clone_size: .; d_call: TRBD2; v_call: TRBV4-2; j_call: TRBJ2-2
cdr3_nt: TGTGCCAGCAGCTATCAATCAGGGGGCGCCATTCGCAATTCACCCCTCCACTTT; cdr3_aa: CASSYQSGGAIRNSPLHF; clone_size: .; d_call: TRBD1; v_call: TRBV5-5; j_call: TRBJ1-6
cdr3_nt: TGCAGCGTTACCTTCACAGGGACGGCTGGCTACACCTTC; cdr3_aa: CSVTFTGTAGYTF; clone_size: .; d_call: .; v_call: TRBV29-1; j_call: TRBJ1-2
cdr3_nt: TGTGCCAGCAGTGCTGCTAGCGGGGGCCAGGGTGAGACCCAGTACTTC; cdr3_aa: CASSAASGGQGETQYF; clone_size: few; d_call: TRBD2; v_call: TRBV2; j_call: TRBJ2-5
cdr3_nt: TGTGCCAGTAGTATCGGGACTAGCGGGGGCCGGACGAGAGGAGAGACCCAGTACTTC; cdr3_aa: CASSIGTSGGRTRGETQYF; clone_size: .; d_call: TRBD2; v_call: TRBV19; j_call: TRBJ2-5
cdr3_nt: TGTGCCAGCAGCCCCACCGTCCCGACAGGGTATAATTCACCCCTCCACTTT; cdr3_aa: CASSPTVPTGYNSPLHF; clone_size: .; d_call: TRBD1; v_call: TRBV14; j_call: TRBJ1-6
cdr3_nt: TGTGCCAGCAGGATTACTAGCGGGGGGCCCCCGATGACCCAGTACTTC; cdr3_aa: CASRITSGGPPMTQYF; clone_size: .; d_call: TRBD2; v_call: TRBV2; j_call: TRBJ2-5
cdr3_nt: TGTGCCAGCAGCGTAAAACAAATGACTGAAGCTTTCTTT; cdr3_aa: CASSVKQMTEAFF; clone_size: .; d_call: .; v_call: TRBV9; j_call: TRBJ1-1